Shown below are 14 T cell receptor beta chains from a single sample sequenced in a study of shared clonotypes between healthy human individuals. Positive CCR7 selection of CD45RO-negative cells yielded the naive CD8 cells, and terminally differentiated effector memory CD45RA+ cells were excluded. Clones were read by immunoSEQ multiplex PCR, and TCRdb kept only the in-frame ones, dropping some. The repertoire holds millions of clones, about 95% seen once, with about 1.1% in the top ten. Input material: naive CD8+ T cells sorted from blood. Receptors were obtained from a man aged 18 to 35 in good health.

This chain connects TRBV11-3 to TRBJ2-1; D not certain. Trimming left V 4 bases short and J 4 bases short, with 8 bases between. The CDR3 extends over 13 amino acids. Germline CDR1 is SGHNT and CDR2 is YENEEA. In DNA form, the CDR3 reads TGTGCCAGCAGCTGGACCCTATACAATGAGCAGTTCTTC. Amino acids: CASSWTLYNEQFF.

This clone was seen once. Here the CDR3 reads CAISEVPERNSPLHF. The CDR3 DNA reads TGTGCCATCAGTGAGGTCCCAGAGAGAAATTCACCCCTCCACTTT. This sequence joins TRBV10-3 and TRBJ1-6; D not certain. From germline, CDR1 is ENHRY and CDR2 SYGVKD. This CDR3 comprises 15 residues. The V end was cut by 2 bases, the J end by 7 bases, with 12 bases between.

The chain joins TRBV13 to TRBJ2-3; 8 bases agree with TRBD2. V was pared by 5 bases and J by 5 bases, with 6 bases of the junction left unmatched. Germline values: CDR1 PRHDT, CDR2 FYEKMQ (reference sequence). This CDR3 is 14 amino acids long. The CDR3 protein is CASSTSGGGDTQYF. The CDR3 DNA sequence: TGTGCCAGCAGCACAAGCGGGGGAGGAGATACGCAGTATTTT.

The chain links TRBV6-5 to TRBJ1-1, with D perhaps matching TRBD1 (6 bases). Germline-derived CDR1 and CDR2 are MNHEY and SVGAGI. The CDR3 has 13 residues. Trimming removed 7 bases at V and 2 bases at J, with 11 bases between. The CDR3 region has the DNA TGTGCCAGCAATGGACAGACAAACACTGAAGCTTTCTTT. It codes for CASNGQTNTEAFF.

This chain connects TRBV18 to TRBJ2-7; 7 nucleotides agree with TRBD1. Germline CDR1 KGHSH, CDR2 LQKENI. V lost 2 bases, J lost 0 bases, and 13 bases stayed unmatched. This CDR3 region has 18 residues. Here the CDR3 reads CASSPGGQSHYPSYEQYF. As DNA, the CDR3 is TGTGCCAGCTCACCAGGGGGACAGTCCCATTATCCCTCCTACGAGCAGTACTTC. Using reference TRBV18 and TRBJ2-7 for the parts outside the CDR3, the full variable domain is NAGVMQNPRHLVRRRGQEARLRCSPMKGHSHVYWYRQLPEEGLKFMVYLQKENIIDESGMPKERFSAEFPKEGPSILRIQQVVRGDSAAYFCASSPGGQSHYPSYEQYFGPGTRLTVT.

The rearrangement joins TRBV6-5 to TRBJ2-7, with D perhaps matching TRBD2 (5 bases). CDR3 size: 12 residues. The germline V gene has CDR1 MNHEY and CDR2 SVGAGI. Trimming pared 2 bases from V and 7 bases from J, leaving 9 bases between. This chain's CDR3 is CASSYPPGEQYF. The CDR3 DNA reads TGTGCCAGCAGTTACCCCCCGGGGGAGCAGTACTTC.

The chain recombines TRBV27 with TRBJ1-5, with 11 nucleotides matching TRBD1. The CDR3 is made up of 15 amino acids. The V gene's germline CDR1 is MNHEY and CDR2 SMNVEV (reference sequence). Trimming cost V 4 bases and J 6 bases; bases outside gene matches: 5. The CDR3 DNA reads as TGTGCCAGCAGTTGGACAGGGGGCGCGGTTCAGCCCCAGCATTTT. This gives the protein CASSWTGGAVQPQHF.

The chain carries TRBV9 and TRBJ2-3; 9 bases align to TRBD2. Trimming took 0 bases from V and 1 from J; bases not matched to a gene: 3. The CDR3 is 16 residues long. The germline V gene encodes CDR1 SGDLS and CDR2 YYNGEE. The CDR3 loop reads CASSVGTSEGTDTQYF. CDR3 DNA sequence: TGTGCCAGCAGCGTAGGGACTAGCGAGGGCACAGATACGCAGTATTTT.

V and J are TRBV4-1 and TRBJ1-5, with a weak D call TRBD1 (6 bases). The V gene lost 1 base and the J gene lost 6 bases, with 10 bases spanning the gap. The CDR3 consists of 14 residues. Germline V lookup: CDR1 MGHRA, CDR2 YSYEKL. As DNA, the CDR3 is TGCGCCAGCAGCCAAGTAAAGGGGGGTCAGCCCCAGCATTTT. Residues: CASSQVKGGQPQHF.

In its sample, this clone was seen a few times. V is TRBV23-1 and J is TRBJ1-1; no clear D gene. TRBV23-1 carries the ORF label, with uncertain function. Trimming pared 0 bases from V and 1 base from J, leaving 9 bases between. CDR3 length: 15 amino acids. CDR3 bases: TGCGCCAGCAGTCAATCTCAGTACTCGAACACTGAAGCTTTCTTT. Encoded protein: CASSQSQYSNTEAFF.

This rearrangement joins TRBV28 to TRBJ1-1, with 9 bases that match TRBD1. The ends lost 5 bases at V and 1 base at J; junction bases unmatched: 5. The CDR3 totals 15 residues. Per the germline V gene, CDR1 is MDHEN and CDR2 is SYDVKM. The CDR3 region has the DNA TGTGCCAGCAGTCCGGACAGGGGTTGGAACACTGAAGCTTTCTTT. Translated: CASSPDRGWNTEAFF.

V gene TRBV4-1 combines with J gene TRBJ2-7; no firm D call. Germline CDR1 MGHRA, CDR2 YSYEKL. The CDR3 loop spans 15 amino acids. Trimming stripped 5 bases from V and 3 bases from J, with 17 bases between. CDR3 sequence reads: CASSSPSEGFYEQYF. The DNA for the CDR3 is TGCGCCAGCAGCTCCCCGAGTGAAGGGTTCTACGAGCAGTACTTC.

The rearrangement joins TRBV27 to TRBJ1-1; the D is unclear. Trimming removed 8 bases at V and 0 bases at J, with 10 bases between. The CDR3 runs 13 residues. Germline-derived CDR1 and CDR2 are MNHEY and SMNVEV (reference sequence). The chain's CDR3 is CASSKGLNTEAFF. The CDR3 nucleotides are TGTGCCAGCTCGAAGGGCCTGAACACTGAAGCTTTCTTT.

The rearrangement links TRBV5-6 to TRBJ2-5, with TRBD2 matching over 8 bases. Germline V lookup: CDR1 SGHDT, CDR2 YYEEEE. The CDR3 totals 13 residues. V dropped 0 bases and J dropped 9; count of bases not matched to a gene: 4. This chain's CDR3 is CASSLEAGGPQYF. The CDR3 nucleotides are TGTGCCAGCAGCTTGGAGGCGGGGGGCCCCCAGTACTTC.